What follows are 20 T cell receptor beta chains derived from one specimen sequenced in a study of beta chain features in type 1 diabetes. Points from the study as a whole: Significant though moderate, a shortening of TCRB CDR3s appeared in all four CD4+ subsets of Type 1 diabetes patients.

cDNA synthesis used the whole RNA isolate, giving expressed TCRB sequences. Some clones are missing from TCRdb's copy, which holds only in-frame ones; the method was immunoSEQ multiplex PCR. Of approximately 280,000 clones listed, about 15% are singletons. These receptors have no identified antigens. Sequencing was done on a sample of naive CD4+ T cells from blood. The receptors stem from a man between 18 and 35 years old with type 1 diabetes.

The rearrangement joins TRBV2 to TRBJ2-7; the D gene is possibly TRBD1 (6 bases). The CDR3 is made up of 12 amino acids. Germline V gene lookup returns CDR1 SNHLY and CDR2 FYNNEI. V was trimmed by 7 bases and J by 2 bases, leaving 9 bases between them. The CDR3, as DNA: TGTGCCAGCAAAGGACAGACCTACGAGCAGTACTTC. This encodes CASKGQTYEQYF.

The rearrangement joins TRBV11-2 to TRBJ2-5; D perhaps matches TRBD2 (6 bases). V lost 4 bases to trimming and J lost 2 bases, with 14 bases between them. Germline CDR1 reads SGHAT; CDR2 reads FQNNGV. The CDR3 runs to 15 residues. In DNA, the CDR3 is TGTGCCAGCAGCTCGCGACTAGACCCTCAAGAGACCCAGTACTTC. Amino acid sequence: CASSSRLDPQETQYF.

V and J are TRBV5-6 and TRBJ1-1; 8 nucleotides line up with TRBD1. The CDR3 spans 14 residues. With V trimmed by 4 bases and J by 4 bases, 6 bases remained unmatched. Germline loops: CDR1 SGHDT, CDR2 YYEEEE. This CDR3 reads CASSLQGESTEAFF. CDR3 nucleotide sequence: TGTGCCAGCAGCCTACAGGGGGAGAGCACTGAAGCTTTCTTT.

CDR3 bases: TGTGCCAGCAGCCCAGCGGGATTGGGGGAGCAGTACTTC. Translating it yields CASSPAGLGEQYF. The V call is TRBV7-8, the J call TRBJ2-7, with 7 bases identical to TRBD2. The CDR3 is made up of 13 amino acids. CDR1 and CDR2 (germline): SGHVS, FQNEAQ. The ends lost 5 bases at V and 7 bases at J; junction bases unmatched: 8.

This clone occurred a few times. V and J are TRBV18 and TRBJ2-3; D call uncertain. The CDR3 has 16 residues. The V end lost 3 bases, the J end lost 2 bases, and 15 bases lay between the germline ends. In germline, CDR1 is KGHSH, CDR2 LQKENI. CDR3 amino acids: CASSPVVTKHTDTQYF. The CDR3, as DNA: TGTGCCAGCTCACCCGTCGTGACAAAACACACAGATACGCAGTATTTT.

The DNA of the CDR3 is TGTGCCTGGGAACTAGCGCCACCCTACGAGCAGTACTTC. It specifies CAWELAPPYEQYF. This rearrangement joins TRBV30 to TRBJ2-5; 7 bases map to TRBD2. The J call may be mistaken, given a closer DNA end match to TRBJ2-7. The CDR3 is 13 amino acids. Germline V gene sequence: CDR1 GTSNPN, CDR2 SVGIG (reference sequence).

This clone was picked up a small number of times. The CDR3 protein is CATSRDRGGSPLHF. The CDR3, as DNA: TGTGCCACCAGCAGGGACAGGGGTGGATCACCCCTCCACTTT. The chain has TRBV15 and TRBJ1-6; TRBD1 aligns across 9 bases. The CDR3 covers 14 residues. Trimming removed 3 bases from V and 10 bases from J; junction bases left unmatched: 4. Germline CDR1 and CDR2: LNHNV and YYDKDF (reference sequence).

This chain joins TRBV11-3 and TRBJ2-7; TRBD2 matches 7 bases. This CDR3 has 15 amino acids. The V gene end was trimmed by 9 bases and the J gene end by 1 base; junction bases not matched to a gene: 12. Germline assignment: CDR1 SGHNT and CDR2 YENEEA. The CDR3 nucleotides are TGTGCCAGGAAAATAGCGGGCAGGCGGTCCTACGAGCAGTACTTC. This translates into CARKIAGRRSYEQYF.

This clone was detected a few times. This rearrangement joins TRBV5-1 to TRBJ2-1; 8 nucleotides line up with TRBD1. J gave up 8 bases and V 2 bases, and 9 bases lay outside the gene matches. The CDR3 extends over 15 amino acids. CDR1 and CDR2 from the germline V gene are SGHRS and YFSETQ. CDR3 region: CASSFGQGSGYEQFF. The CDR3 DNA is TGCGCCAGCAGCTTCGGACAGGGTTCTGGGTATGAGCAGTTCTTC.

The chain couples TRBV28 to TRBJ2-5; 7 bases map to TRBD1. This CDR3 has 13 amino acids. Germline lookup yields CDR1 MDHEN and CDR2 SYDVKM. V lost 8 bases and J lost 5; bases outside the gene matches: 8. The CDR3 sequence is CASAAGGMETQYF. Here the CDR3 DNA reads TGTGCCAGCGCCGCAGGGGGTATGGAGACCCAGTACTTC.

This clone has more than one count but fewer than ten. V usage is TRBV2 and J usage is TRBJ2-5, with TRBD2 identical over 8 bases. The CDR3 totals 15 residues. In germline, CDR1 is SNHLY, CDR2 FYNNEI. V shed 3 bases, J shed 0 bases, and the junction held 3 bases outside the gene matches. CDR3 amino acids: CASSDRGGHQETQYF. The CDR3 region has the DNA TGTGCCAGCAGTGATCGGGGGGGTCACCAAGAGACCCAGTACTTC.

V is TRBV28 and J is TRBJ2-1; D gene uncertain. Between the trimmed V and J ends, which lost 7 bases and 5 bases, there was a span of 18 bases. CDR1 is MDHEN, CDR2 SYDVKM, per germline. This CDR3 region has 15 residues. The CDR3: CASKLFRDSHNEQFF. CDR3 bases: TGTGCCAGCAAACTATTCAGAGACTCGCACAATGAGCAGTTCTTC.

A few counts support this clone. The CDR3 coding sequence is TGCAGTGCTAGACGCAACGTCCTGACTTTC. Protein product: CSARRNVLTF. The rearrangement joins TRBV20-1 to TRBJ2-6, with D unresolved. CDR1 is DFQATT and CDR2 is SNEGSKA in the germline V gene (reference sequence). This CDR3 spans 10 amino acids. The V and J ends lost 2 bases and 9 bases respectively, with 2 bases between them.

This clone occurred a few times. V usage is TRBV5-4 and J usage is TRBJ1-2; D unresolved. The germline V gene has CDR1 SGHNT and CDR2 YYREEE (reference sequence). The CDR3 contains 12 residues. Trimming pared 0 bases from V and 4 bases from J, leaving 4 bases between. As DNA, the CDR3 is TGTGCCAGCAGCTTGGACATCTATGGCTACACCTTC. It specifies CASSLDIYGYTF.

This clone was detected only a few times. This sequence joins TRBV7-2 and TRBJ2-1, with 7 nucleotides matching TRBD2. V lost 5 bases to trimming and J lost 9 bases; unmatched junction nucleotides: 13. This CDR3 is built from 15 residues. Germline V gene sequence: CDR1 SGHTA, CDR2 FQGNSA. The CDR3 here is CASSPPGGLFGEQFF. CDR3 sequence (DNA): TGTGCCAGCAGCCCCCCGGGAGGCTTGTTCGGTGAGCAGTTCTTC.

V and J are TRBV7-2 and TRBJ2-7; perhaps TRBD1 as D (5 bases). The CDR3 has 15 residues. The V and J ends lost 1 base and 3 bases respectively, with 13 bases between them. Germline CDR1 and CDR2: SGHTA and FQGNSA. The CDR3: CASSLGWGRNYEQYF. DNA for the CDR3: TGTGCCAGCAGCTTAGGATGGGGCAGGAACTACGAGCAGTACTTC. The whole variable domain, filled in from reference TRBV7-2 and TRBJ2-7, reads GAGVSQSPSNKVTEKGKDVELRCDPISGHTALYWYRQSLGQGLEFLIYFQGNSAPDKSGLPSDRFSAERTGGSVSTLTIQRTQQEDSAVYLCASSLGWGRNYEQYFGPGTRLTVT.

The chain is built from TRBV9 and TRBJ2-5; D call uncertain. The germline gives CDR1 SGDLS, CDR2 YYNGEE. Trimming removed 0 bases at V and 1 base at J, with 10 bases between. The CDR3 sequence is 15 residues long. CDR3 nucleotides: TGTGCCAGCAGCGTAGCGGCAGGCCCCCAAGAGACCCAGTACTTC. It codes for CASSVAAGPQETQYF. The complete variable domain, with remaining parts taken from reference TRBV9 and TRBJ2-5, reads DSGVTQTPKHLITATGQRVTLRCSPRSGDLSVYWYQQSLDQGLQFLIQYYNGEERAKGNILERFSAQQFPDLHSELNLSSLELGDSALYFCASSVAAGPQETQYFGPGTRLLVL.

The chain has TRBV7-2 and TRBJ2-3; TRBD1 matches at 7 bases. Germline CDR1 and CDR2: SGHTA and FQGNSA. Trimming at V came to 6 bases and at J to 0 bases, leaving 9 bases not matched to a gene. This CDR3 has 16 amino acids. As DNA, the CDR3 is TGTGCCAGCAGGGGAAGTAGGGGGCTAAGCACAGATACGCAGTATTTT. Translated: CASRGSRGLSTDTQYF.

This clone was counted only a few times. As DNA, the CDR3 is TGTGCCAGCAGCCTAAACAATGAGCAGTTCTTC. Translation: CASSLNNEQFF. The chain links TRBV7-9 to TRBJ2-1; no clear D. The CDR3 spans 11 residues. Germline loops: CDR1 SEHNR, CDR2 FQNEAQ (reference sequence). Trimming cost V 5 bases and J 5 bases, with 4 bases left between them.

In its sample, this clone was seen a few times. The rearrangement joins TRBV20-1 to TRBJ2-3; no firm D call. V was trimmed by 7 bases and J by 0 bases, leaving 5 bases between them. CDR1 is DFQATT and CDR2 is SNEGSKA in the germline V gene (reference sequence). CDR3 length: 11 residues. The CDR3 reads CSVRSTDTQYF. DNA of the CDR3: TGCAGTGTTCGGAGCACAGATACGCAGTATTTT.